A selection of T cell receptor beta chains follows, all from one sample in a study of cytomegalovirus exposure and HLA in healthy donors. Libraries were prepared by immunoSEQ multiplex PCR; TCRdb keeps only in-frame clonotypes and omits some of them. In the table there are about 150,000 clones, roughly three quarters of which are singletons. Sequencing was done on a sample of PBMCs. The receptors derive from a woman aged 50 to 60 in good health and CMV-seropositive. Each CDR3 is given with its conserved first and last residue. A D gene is named only where the DNA matches it firmly. Only some rows state a clone size, as once, few, many or a class for expanded clones.

CDR3nt: TGTGCCAGCTCACGATCCACGAAGGACACCACTGAAGCTTTCTTT
CDR3aa: CASSRSTKDTTEAFF
v_gene: TRBV18
j_gene: TRBJ1-1
abundance: once
d_gene: .

CDR3nt: TGTGCCAGCAGGAGGGGACTAGCGGTAGACTACAATGAGCAGTTCTTC
CDR3aa: CASRRGLAVDYNEQFF
v_gene: TRBV5-5
j_gene: TRBJ2-1
abundance: .
d_gene: TRBD2

CDR3nt: TGTGCCAGCAGCTTGACAGGGGCCTCCTACGAGCAGTACTTC
CDR3aa: CASSLTGASYEQYF
v_gene: TRBV7-2
j_gene: TRBJ2-7
abundance: .
d_gene: TRBD1

CDR3nt: TGTGCCAGCAGCCGGTTCGTCGACACTGAAGCTTTCTTT
CDR3aa: CASSRFVDTEAFF
v_gene: TRBV7-3
j_gene: TRBJ1-1
abundance: .
d_gene: .

CDR3nt: TGCGCCAGCAGCTCGGGGGGAGCGTCCTACACAGATACGCAGTATTTT
CDR3aa: CASSSGGASYTDTQYF
v_gene: TRBV5-1
j_gene: TRBJ2-3
abundance: few
d_gene: TRBD2

CDR3nt: TGTGCCAGCAGGGCCGGGACAGGTCTCTACGAGCAGTACTTC
CDR3aa: CASRAGTGLYEQYF
v_gene: TRBV28
j_gene: TRBJ2-7
abundance: .
d_gene: TRBD1

CDR3nt: TGTGCCATCAGTGAGTTGGGACTAGCGGGGGGAGAGGGCTCCTACAATGAGCAGTTCTTC
CDR3aa: CAISELGLAGGEGSYNEQFF
v_gene: TRBV10-3
j_gene: TRBJ2-1
abundance: once
d_gene: TRBD2

CDR3nt: TGTGCCAGCAGTTACTCGGGCAGGGGTGGCACAGATACGCAGTATTTT
CDR3aa: CASSYSGRGGTDTQYF
v_gene: TRBV6-5
j_gene: TRBJ2-3
abundance: .
d_gene: .

CDR3nt: TGTGCCACCACTATTCCGGCCTTCTATGGCTACACCTTC
CDR3aa: CATTIPAFYGYTF
v_gene: TRBV28
j_gene: TRBJ1-2
abundance: .
d_gene: .

CDR3nt: TGTGCCAGCAGCGACGGGAGCTCTGGAAACACCATATATTTT
CDR3aa: CASSDGSSGNTIYF
v_gene: TRBV9
j_gene: TRBJ1-3
abundance: few
d_gene: .

CDR3nt: TGTGCCAGCAGCTTGGGGGGACGCCCTGGCAACGAGCAGTACTTC
CDR3aa: CASSLGGRPGNEQYF
v_gene: TRBV7-9
j_gene: TRBJ2-7
abundance: .
d_gene: .

CDR3nt: TGTGCCAGCAGCTCTCACCAAGAGACCCAGTACTTC
CDR3aa: CASSSHQETQYF
v_gene: TRBV5-4
j_gene: TRBJ2-5
abundance: few
d_gene: .

CDR3nt: TGTGCCAGCAGCGACAGACTCTTCTCTGGAAACACCATATATTTT
CDR3aa: CASSDRLFSGNTIYF
v_gene: TRBV14
j_gene: TRBJ1-3
abundance: .
d_gene: .

CDR3nt: TGTGCCAGCAGTAAAGGACAGGGGTCCACAGATACGCAGTATTTT
CDR3aa: CASSKGQGSTDTQYF
v_gene: TRBV28
j_gene: TRBJ2-3
abundance: .
d_gene: TRBD1

CDR3nt: TGTGCCAGCTCACCCCGGACAGGGGAGAACACTGAAGCTTTCTTT
CDR3aa: CASSPRTGENTEAFF
v_gene: TRBV18
j_gene: TRBJ1-1
abundance: .
d_gene: TRBD1

CDR3nt: TGTGCCAGCTCCAGCGTGGAGGGAGGGAAGGAGCAGTACTTC
CDR3aa: CASSSVEGGKEQYF
v_gene: TRBV18
j_gene: TRBJ2-7
abundance: .
d_gene: TRBD2

CDR3nt: TGTGCTAGCAGCTTATCCCCGGGGGACTCCTACAATGAGCAGTTCTTC
CDR3aa: CASSLSPGDSYNEQFF
v_gene: TRBV7-7
j_gene: TRBJ2-1
abundance: .
d_gene: .

CDR3nt: TGCGCCAGCAGCCCACCCGCGGGAGGGGGCATCAACGAGCAGTACTTC
CDR3aa: CASSPPAGGGINEQYF
v_gene: TRBV5-1
j_gene: TRBJ2-7
abundance: .
d_gene: TRBD2

CDR3nt: TGTGCCAGCAGCCCTACAGGGGTCGAGCAGTACTTC
CDR3aa: CASSPTGVEQYF
v_gene: TRBV7-9
j_gene: TRBJ2-7
abundance: .
d_gene: TRBD1

CDR3nt: TGTGCCAGCAGCTTGGCCGGGACAGTCCAAGAGACCCAGTACTTC
CDR3aa: CASSLAGTVQETQYF
v_gene: TRBV5-8
j_gene: TRBJ2-5
abundance: .
d_gene: TRBD1

CDR3nt: TGTGCCAGCAGCTTCCGGACAGGGTCTTACGATACGCAGTATTTT
CDR3aa: CASSFRTGSYDTQYF
v_gene: TRBV11-2
j_gene: TRBJ2-3
abundance: .
d_gene: TRBD1

CDR3nt: TGTGCCAGCAGCTTAGGTCCCCAGGGGAGTGTAACTGAAGCTTTCTTT
CDR3aa: CASSLGPQGSVTEAFF
v_gene: TRBV11-2
j_gene: TRBJ1-1
abundance: .
d_gene: .

CDR3nt: TGCGCCAGCGGAAGAGGGGACAGTTCCTATGGCTACACCTTC
CDR3aa: CASGRGDSSYGYTF
v_gene: TRBV5-1
j_gene: TRBJ1-2
abundance: few
d_gene: TRBD1

CDR3nt: TGTGCCAGCAGCCCGATGACAGGGGGTAGCTACGGCTACACCTTC
CDR3aa: CASSPMTGGSYGYTF
v_gene: TRBV6-5
j_gene: TRBJ1-2
abundance: .
d_gene: TRBD1

CDR3nt: TGTGCCAGCAGCTCAGGTTCCTCCTATGGCTACACCTTC
CDR3aa: CASSSGSSYGYTF
v_gene: TRBV7-8
j_gene: TRBJ1-2
abundance: .
d_gene: .

CDR3nt: TGCGCCAGCAGCCAAGAAACAGATTATAACTATGGCTACACCTTC
CDR3aa: CASSQETDYNYGYTF
v_gene: TRBV4-3
j_gene: TRBJ1-2
abundance: .
d_gene: .

CDR3nt: TGTGCCAGTAGGCCCCCGGGGGGTGAGCAGTTCTTC
CDR3aa: CASRPPGGEQFF
v_gene: TRBV19
j_gene: TRBJ2-1
abundance: .
d_gene: TRBD2

CDR3nt: TGTGCCAGCAGCTTCACCCTTGGGGCCTCTAGCACAGATACGCAGTATTTT
CDR3aa: CASSFTLGASSTDTQYF
v_gene: TRBV11-3
j_gene: TRBJ2-3
abundance: .
d_gene: .

CDR3nt: TGTGCCAGCAGCTTAGCCCGGAGCTCCTATAATTCACCCCTCCACTTT
CDR3aa: CASSLARSSYNSPLHF
v_gene: TRBV11-2
j_gene: TRBJ1-6
abundance: .
d_gene: .

CDR3nt: TGTGCCAGCACCAGGGAGGGCATGAACACTGAAGCTTTCTTT
CDR3aa: CASTREGMNTEAFF
v_gene: TRBV11-3
j_gene: TRBJ1-1
abundance: .
d_gene: .

CDR3nt: TGTGCCAGCAGCCCCCCTAGCGGGAGGCCCCACGAGCAGTACTTC
CDR3aa: CASSPPSGRPHEQYF
v_gene: TRBV9
j_gene: TRBJ2-7
abundance: .
d_gene: TRBD2

CDR3nt: TGTGCCAGCAGTTGGGGACAGAGTTCCAATCAGCCCCAGCATTTT
CDR3aa: CASSWGQSSNQPQHF
v_gene: TRBV28
j_gene: TRBJ1-5
abundance: few
d_gene: TRBD1

CDR3nt: TGTGCCTGGAGTGCCCCGGGTAGCGGGCTCGGTATACAGTTCTTC
CDR3aa: CAWSAPGSGLGIQFF
v_gene: TRBV30
j_gene: TRBJ2-1
abundance: .
d_gene: TRBD2

CDR3nt: TGTGCCAGTAGTGCGGGACAGGGGAACTATGGCTACACCTTC
CDR3aa: CASSAGQGNYGYTF
v_gene: TRBV19
j_gene: TRBJ1-2
abundance: once
d_gene: TRBD1

CDR3nt: TGTGCCTGGAGCCTTAACAGGGGGACTGAAGCTTTCTTT
CDR3aa: CAWSLNRGTEAFF
v_gene: TRBV30
j_gene: TRBJ1-1
abundance: .
d_gene: TRBD1

CDR3nt: TGTGCCAGCAGTGAAGAACACAGAACAGGCTACACCTTC
CDR3aa: CASSEEHRTGYTF
v_gene: TRBV2
j_gene: TRBJ1-2
abundance: .
d_gene: .

CDR3nt: TGTGCCAGCTCACCCGAGACTAGCGGCACAGATACGCAGTATTTT
CDR3aa: CASSPETSGTDTQYF
v_gene: TRBV18
j_gene: TRBJ2-3
abundance: .
d_gene: TRBD2

CDR3nt: TGTGCCAGCGATGAGGTATTGGAGGCGCGAGCTTTCTTT
CDR3aa: CASDEVLEARAFF
v_gene: TRBV13
j_gene: TRBJ1-1
abundance: .
d_gene: .

CDR3nt: TGTGCCAGCAGCTGGACTAGCGGGGTTAGCACAGATACGCAGTATTTT
CDR3aa: CASSWTSGVSTDTQYF
v_gene: TRBV7-2
j_gene: TRBJ2-3
abundance: .
d_gene: TRBD2

CDR3nt: TGCGCCAGCAGCCAAGATAGCAGGGGGCAGGGCTACACCTTC
CDR3aa: CASSQDSRGQGYTF
v_gene: TRBV4-3
j_gene: TRBJ1-2
abundance: few
d_gene: TRBD1

CDR3nt: TGCGCCAGCAGCTTGGCCGAAGGTAGCGGGGGTGAGCAGTTCTTC
CDR3aa: CASSLAEGSGGEQFF
v_gene: TRBV5-1
j_gene: TRBJ2-1
abundance: once
d_gene: TRBD2